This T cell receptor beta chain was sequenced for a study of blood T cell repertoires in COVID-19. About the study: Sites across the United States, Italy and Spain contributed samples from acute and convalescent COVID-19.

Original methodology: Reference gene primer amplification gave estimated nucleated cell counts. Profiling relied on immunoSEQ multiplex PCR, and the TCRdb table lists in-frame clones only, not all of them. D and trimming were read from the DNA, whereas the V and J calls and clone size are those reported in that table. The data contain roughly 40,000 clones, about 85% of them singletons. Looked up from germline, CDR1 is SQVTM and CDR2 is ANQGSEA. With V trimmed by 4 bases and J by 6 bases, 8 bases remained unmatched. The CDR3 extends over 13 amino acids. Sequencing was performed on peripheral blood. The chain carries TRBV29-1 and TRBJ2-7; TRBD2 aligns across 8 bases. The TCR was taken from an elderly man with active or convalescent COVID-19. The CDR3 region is CSVARSGTGEQYF. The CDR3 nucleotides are TGCAGCGTTGCCCGTAGCGGGACTGGCGAGCAGTACTTC.